This passage covers 17 T cell receptor beta chains from one sample sequenced in a study of T cell responses to AZD1222 COVID-19 vaccine. Method: immunoSEQ multiplex PCR; TCRdb's copy keeps in-frame clones and lacks some. The sample carries approximately 140,000 clones, roughly 90% recorded once. Specimen: peripheral blood, collected 28 days after the second AZD1222 dose. These receptor sequences come from an adult who received the AZD1222 COVID-19 vaccine.

The chain combines TRBV19 with TRBJ1-2; D gene unclear. Deletions cut 6 bases from V and 6 bases from J, with 14 bases between. CDR1 is LNHDA, CDR2 SQIVND, per germline (reference sequence). The CDR3 is 13 residues long. The CDR3 DNA follows: TGTGCCAGTAGCTCCGGATTTGGCGATGGCTACACCTTC. This codes for CASSSGFGDGYTF.

The chain recombines TRBV2 with TRBJ1-2; D perhaps matches TRBD1 (5 bases). V lost 8 bases and J 3 bases, leaving 13 bases between the germline ends. The germline V gene encodes CDR1 SNHLY and CDR2 FYNNEI. The CDR3 extends over 13 amino acids. This CDR3 reads CASAGGGDYGYTF. CDR3 sequence (DNA): TGTGCCAGCGCTGGGGGTGGCGACTATGGCTACACCTTC.

The V and J genes are TRBV11-2 and TRBJ2-2; tentatively, D is TRBD2 (6 bases). The V gene lost 2 bases and the J gene lost 4 bases, with 14 bases spanning the gap. From germline, CDR1 is SGHAT and CDR2 FQNNGV. CDR3 size: 16 residues. The CDR3 spells CASSLPPAGTTGELFF. The CDR3 nucleotides are TGTGCCAGCAGCTTACCCCCCGCGGGGACCACCGGGGAGCTGTTTTTT.

This chain joins TRBV29-1 and TRBJ2-7, with D possibly being TRBD1 or TRBD2 (5 bases each). Germline V gene lookup returns CDR1 SQVTM and CDR2 ANQGSEA. The CDR3 extends over 12 amino acids. Trimming removed 4 bases at V and 4 bases at J, with 11 bases between. CDR3 DNA sequence: TGCAGCGTTGTTGCAGAGGGGTACGAGCAGTACTTC. It specifies CSVVAEGYEQYF.

The rearrangement uses TRBV5-1 and TRBJ2-5; D may be TRBD1 (5 bases). Per germline, CDR1 SGHRS and CDR2 YFSETQ. CDR3 length equals 14 residues. V dropped 5 bases and J dropped 2 bases, with 13 bases sitting between them. The DNA of the CDR3 is TGCGCCAGCAGTCTTGGCAGGGTTCAAGAGACCCAGTACTTC. Translated, it gives CASSLGRVQETQYF. Filled out from reference TRBV5-1 and TRBJ2-5, the complete variable domain reads KAGVTQTPRYLIKTRGQQVTLSCSPISGHRSVSWYQQTPGQGLQFLFEYFSETQRNKGNFPGRFSGRQFSNSRSEMNVSTLELGDSALYLCASSLGRVQETQYFGPGTRLLVL.

The chain carries TRBV7-3 and TRBJ2-7; the match to TRBD1 covers 8 bases. The CDR3 runs to 15 residues. The germline V gene has CDR1 SGHTA and CDR2 FQGTGA. Losses at the gene ends were 8 bases for V and 2 bases for J; bases not matched to a gene: 11. The CDR3 nucleotides are TGTGCCAGCTCCTTAGACGGGACAGGCCCCTACGAGCAGTACTTC. It translates to CASSLDGTGPYEQYF.

The rearrangement uses TRBV4-1 and TRBJ2-3; TRBD2 matches 11 bases. V lost 3 bases, J lost 7 bases, and 6 bases stayed unmatched. Germline V gene sequence: CDR1 MGHRA, CDR2 YSYEKL. The CDR3 covers 15 residues. DNA of the CDR3: TGCGCCAGCAGCCAGACTAGCGGGACCAGCTATACGCAGTATTTT. This sequence encodes CASSQTSGTSYTQYF.

J is TRBJ2-2 and V is TRBV7-2; D unresolved. V was clipped by 1 base and J by 1 base, with 10 bases between them. Per germline, CDR1 SGHTA and CDR2 FQGNSA. The CDR3 is made up of 16 amino acids. The CDR3 region is CASSLEPIMNTGELFF. In DNA form, the CDR3 reads TGTGCCAGCAGCTTAGAACCGATTATGAACACCGGGGAGCTGTTTTTT.

The gene calls are TRBV27 and TRBJ2-3; D may be TRBD1 (5 bases). Trimming cost V 5 bases and J 7 bases, with 13 bases left between them. CDR3 length: 13 residues. CDR1 is MNHEY, CDR2 SMNVEV, per germline (reference sequence). CDR3 loop: CASSQRRTNTQYF. The CDR3 region has the DNA TGTGCCAGCAGTCAGCGACGGACAAATACGCAGTATTTT.

This clone was seen only a few times. This chain uses TRBV5-1 with TRBJ1-1, with D unresolved. The CDR3 has 14 amino acids. The V gene's germline CDR1 is SGHRS and CDR2 YFSETQ. Trimming took off 0 bases at V and 10 bases at J, with 16 bases between the two ends. CDR3 sequence: CASSLDSTYTRAFF. DNA for the CDR3: TGCGCCAGCAGCTTGGACAGTACCTACACTCGAGCTTTCTTT.

The chain links TRBV11-2 to TRBJ1-2, with a weak D call TRBD1 (6 bases). The CDR3 loop spans 15 amino acids. The germline V gene encodes CDR1 SGHAT and CDR2 FQNNGV. Deletions cut 3 bases from V and 7 bases from J, with 18 bases between. This CDR3 reads CASSFFSAGAAGYTF. CDR3 sequence (DNA): TGTGCCAGCAGCTTTTTTTCTGCGGGGGCGGCTGGCTACACCTTC.

The chain employs TRBV28 and TRBJ2-5; D is perhaps TRBD1 (6 bases). With 5 bases removed from V and 5 bases from J, the gap between germline ends came to 15 bases. The CDR3 is 14 amino acids. Germline V gene sequence: CDR1 MDHEN, CDR2 SYDVKM. Written as DNA, the CDR3 is TGTGCCAGCAGTATCCCCAGGGGTTGGGAGACCCAGTACTTC. Translation gives CASSIPRGWETQYF.

The chain uses TRBV11-3 and TRBJ2-7, with TRBD2 identical over 8 bases. This CDR3 has 13 residues. With V trimmed by 5 bases and J by 5 bases, 5 bases remained unmatched. Per the germline V gene, CDR1 is SGHNT and CDR2 is YENEEA. CDR3 in amino acids: CASSLGLADEQYF. CDR3 bases: TGTGCCAGCAGCCTTGGACTAGCCGACGAGCAGTACTTC.

V gene TRBV10-3 combines with J gene TRBJ2-7; 9 bases agree with TRBD2. CDR3 size: 16 residues. Trimming at V came to 0 bases and at J to 0 bases, leaving 3 bases not matched to a gene. The V gene's germline CDR1 is ENHRY and CDR2 SYGVKD. The CDR3: CAISESGTSSSYEQYF. DNA of the CDR3: TGTGCCATCAGTGAGTCGGGGACTAGCAGCTCCTACGAGCAGTACTTC.

The chain recombines TRBV28 with TRBJ2-2, with 7 bases lining up with TRBD1. CDR3 size: 16 residues. The V gene's germline CDR1 is MDHEN and CDR2 SYDVKM. Trimming at V came to 2 bases and at J to 5 bases, leaving 8 bases not matched to a gene. CDR3 region: CASSLPGTVKTGELFF. DNA for the CDR3: TGTGCCAGCAGTTTACCCGGGACAGTTAAAACCGGGGAGCTGTTTTTT.

This clone was detected once. This chain joins TRBV5-1 and TRBJ2-5; 10 bases map to TRBD1. Germline V CDR1 and CDR2: SGHRS, YFSETQ. The CDR3 is made up of 15 amino acids. V dropped 0 bases and J dropped 5; count of bases not matched to a gene: 4. The CDR3 coding sequence is TGCGCCAGCAGCTTGGAGGGACAGGGGACGGAGACCCAGTACTTC. Its translation: CASSLEGQGTETQYF.

The V gene is TRBV6-5, the J gene TRBJ2-7; weak D call: TRBD2 (6 bases). Looked up from germline, CDR1 is MNHEY and CDR2 is SVGAGI. V shed 6 bases and J shed 0 bases, with 15 bases lying between them. The CDR3 is 15 residues long. CDR3 nucleotide sequence: TGTGCCAGCAGCTCTCTTAGCGGAGTCTCCTACGAGCAGTACTTC. Protein: CASSSLSGVSYEQYF.